The 31 T cell receptor beta chains given below trace back to one sample, sequenced in a study of response to subunit inactivated influenza vaccine. In TCRdb, the RT-PCR reads were re-called with MiXCR into one record per CDR3 protein. The sample records 600,000 to 850,000 distinct CDR3 sequences, around 15% being singletons. Sequencing was performed on PBMCs from blood, taken less than 15 days before vaccination. The receptor set was obtained from a man aged 45-65 years who received an inactivated influenza vaccine.

This clonotype has a handful of counts. The rearrangement joins TRBV7-8 to TRBJ2-1, with 9 bases matching TRBD2. CDR3 size: 15 residues. Germline V lookup: CDR1 SGHVS, CDR2 FQNEAQ. Trimming took 0 bases from V and 6 from J; bases not matched to a gene: 3. CDR3 in amino acids: CASSLASGSFNEQFF. The DNA for the CDR3 is TGTGCCAGCAGCTTAGCTAGCGGGAGTTTCAATGAGCAGTTCTTC.

This clonotype was detected a few times. The chain uses TRBV30 and TRBJ2-7; 7 positions match TRBD1. With 3 bases clipped from V and 3 bases from J, the junction kept 8 bases outside the gene matches. The CDR3 sequence is 14 residues long. Per the germline V gene, CDR1 is GTSNPN and CDR2 is SVGIG (reference sequence). In DNA form, the CDR3 reads TGTGCCTGGAGGGGGGTCGGGACAGTCTACGAGCAGTACTTC. Protein: CAWRGVGTVYEQYF.

The chain links TRBV19 to TRBJ2-1; either TRBD1 or TRBD2 may fit D (5 bases each). Trimming removed 4 bases at V and 0 bases at J, with 10 bases between. This CDR3 has 15 amino acids. Germline assignment: CDR1 LNHDA and CDR2 SQIVND (reference sequence). CDR3 protein: CASSKSGSSYNEQFF. CDR3 sequence (DNA): TGTGCCAGTAGTAAATCAGGGAGCTCCTACAATGAGCAGTTCTTC.

This clonotype has a handful of counts. The germline gene is not matched at one end of the junction; a read error may be the cause. The V and J genes are TRBV28 and TRBJ1-3; maybe TRBD1 (5 bases). The CDR3 has 12 amino acids. The V gene's germline CDR1 is MDHEN and CDR2 SYDVKM. The CDR3 here is CASSLLGQRVHF. The CDR3, as DNA: TGTGCCAGCAGTTTGCTAGGACAACGGGTACATTTT.

This sequence joins TRBV6-2 or TRBV6-3 and TRBJ2-1; a weak D match, TRBD2 (6 bases). This CDR3 is built from 16 residues. Trimming shortened V by 6 bases and J by 3 bases, and 18 bases separated the two germline ends. Germline CDR1 is MNHEY and CDR2 is SVGEGT. The DNA for the CDR3 is TGTGCCAGCAGCCGAATTGGAATGGGGGGCTACAATGAGCAGTTCTTC. This encodes CASSRIGMGGYNEQFF.

This clonotype was recorded many times. The CDR3 bases are TGTGCTAGTGGTCTGGACGGATGGACTGAAGCTTTCTTT. This encodes CASGLDGWTEAFF. This chain connects TRBV12-5 to TRBJ1-1; no definite D call. The CDR3 contains 13 residues. V shed 5 bases and J shed 5 bases, with 12 bases lying between them. The germline CDR1 and CDR2 sequences are LGHNT and FRNRAP.

This clonotype was seen only a few times. The chain recombines TRBV12-3 or TRBV12-4 with TRBJ2-1; no clear D gene. The CDR3 is made up of 12 amino acids. The V gene lost 1 base and the J gene lost 10 bases, with 8 bases spanning the gap. The CDR3 region is CASSLVVAEQFF. CDR3 nucleotides: TGTGCCAGCAGTTTAGTCGTGGCGGAGCAGTTCTTC.

V gene TRBV5-1 combines with J gene TRBJ2-3; tentatively, D is TRBD1 or TRBD2 (7 bases each). The CDR3 covers 16 residues. The V gene's germline CDR1 is SGHRS and CDR2 YFSETQ. Trimming took off 1 base at V and 6 bases at J, with 18 bases between the two ends. CDR3 in amino acids: CASSLPSGGGTDTQYF. DNA for the CDR3: TGCGCCAGCAGCTTGCCGTCAGGGGGAGGGACGGATACGCAGTATTTT.

The sample holds a few counts of this clonotype. J is TRBJ2-7 and V is TRBV3-1, with 7 positions matching TRBD1. Germline loops: CDR1 LGHDT, CDR2 YNNKEL (reference sequence). The CDR3 runs 16 residues. The V segment lost 4 bases and the J segment 4 bases; nucleotides outside the gene matches: 13. The chain's CDR3 is CASSPNLGQGVYEQYF. CDR3 nucleotides: TGTGCCAGCAGCCCCAACTTGGGGCAGGGGGTATACGAGCAGTACTTC.

This chain links TRBV18 with TRBJ2-3, with unresolved D. This CDR3 has 15 amino acids. Deletions cut 3 bases from V and 0 bases from J, with 10 bases between. Germline values: CDR1 KGHSH, CDR2 LQKENI. CDR3 sequence: CASSPATFSTDTQYF. The CDR3 DNA follows: TGTGCCAGCTCACCCGCGACATTTAGCACAGATACGCAGTATTTT.

There are many counts of this clonotype. The rearrangement joins TRBV5-6 to TRBJ2-2, with no clear D. The CDR3 has 11 residues. The V end lost 2 bases, the J end lost 6 bases, and 2 bases lay between the germline ends. CDR1 is SGHDT and CDR2 is YYEEEE in the germline V gene. The CDR3 sequence: CASSFAGELFF. The CDR3 bases are TGTGCCAGCAGCTTCGCCGGGGAGCTGTTTTTT. The full variable domain, completed using reference TRBV5-6 and TRBJ2-2, is DAGVTQSPTHLIKTRGQQVTLRCSPKSGHDTVSWYQQALGQGPQFIFQYYEEEERQRGNFPDRFSGHQFPNYSSELNVNALLLGDSALYLCASSFAGELFFGEGSRLTVL.

This clonotype came up a few times. This rearrangement joins TRBV27 to TRBJ2-5; TRBD2 might be the D (6 bases). CDR3 length: 16 amino acids. The V gene's germline CDR1 is MNHEY and CDR2 SMNVEV (reference sequence). Trimming left V 1 base short and J 5 bases short, with 17 bases between. DNA for the CDR3: TGTGCCAGCAGTTTATTGGGAGGTACGGGGAAGGAGACCCAGTACTTC. Amino acids: CASSLLGGTGKETQYF.

This chain links TRBV15 with TRBJ2-7; no reliable D call. The CDR3 consists of 13 residues. CDR1 is LNHNV and CDR2 is YYDKDF in the germline V gene (reference sequence). V lost 0 bases and J lost 5, with 8 bases in between. DNA of the CDR3: TGTGCCACCAGCAGAGATGGTGGAAACGAGCAGTACTTC. Translating it yields CATSRDGGNEQYF.

The chain has TRBV28 and TRBJ1-2; the D gene is possibly TRBD1 (6 bases). V shed 5 bases and J shed 4 bases, with 11 bases lying between them. The germline gives CDR1 MDHEN, CDR2 SYDVKM. The CDR3 is 13 amino acids. This CDR3 reads CASSPRGLYGYTF. The CDR3 nucleotides are TGTGCCAGCAGTCCCCGGGGGCTCTATGGCTACACCTTC.

This clonotype was seen a handful of times. The chain employs TRBV7-9 and TRBJ2-5; 9 nucleotides agree with TRBD1. The CDR3 spans 15 residues. Losses at the gene ends were 1 base for V and 1 base for J; bases not matched to a gene: 1. Germline CDR1 SEHNR, CDR2 FQNEAQ (reference sequence). CDR3 DNA sequence: TGTGCCAGCAGCTTAGGGGACAGGGCCCAAGAGACCCAGTACTTC. This encodes CASSLGDRAQETQYF.

V gene TRBV12-3 or TRBV12-4 combines with J gene TRBJ1-5; tentative D call: TRBD1 (6 bases). The CDR3 sequence is 16 residues long. V lost 2 bases to trimming and J lost 4 bases, with 15 bases between them. The CDR3 DNA reads as TGTGCCAGCAGTTTATCCCTGACAGGAAGAAATCAGCCCCAGCATTTT. It yields the protein CASSLSLTGRNQPQHF.

The chain is built from TRBV28 and TRBJ2-5, with D possibly being TRBD2 (5 bases). Germline CDR1 and CDR2: MDHEN and SYDVKM. CDR3 length: 14 residues. Trimming removed 7 bases at V and 4 bases at J, with 16 bases between. This chain's CDR3 is CASKGEPFGETQYF. DNA of the CDR3: TGTGCCAGCAAGGGAGAACCATTCGGAGAGACCCAGTACTTC.

V usage is TRBV6-2 or TRBV6-3 and J usage is TRBJ2-1; D unresolved. Trimming took off 8 bases at V and 7 bases at J, with 15 bases between the two ends. There are 13 residues in the CDR3. Germline CDR1 is MNHEY and CDR2 is SVGEGT. CDR3 loop: CASGPRHRNEQFF. The CDR3, as DNA: TGTGCCAGCGGCCCCAGGCACCGTAATGAGCAGTTCTTC.

This clonotype was observed a few times. The rearrangement uses TRBV3-1 and TRBJ2-2, with 8 bases aligning to TRBD2. CDR3 length: 16 residues. V was clipped by 6 bases and J by 6 bases; unmatched bases: 12. Germline values: CDR1 LGHDT, CDR2 YNNKEL (reference sequence). The DNA for the CDR3 is TGTGCCAGCAGAGCGTCCGGGACTAGAATCGCCGGGGAGCTGTTTTTT. Protein sequence: CASRASGTRIAGELFF.

The chain is built from TRBV15 and TRBJ2-7; no definite D call. Germline V gene sequence: CDR1 LNHNV, CDR2 YYDKDF (reference sequence). Deletions cut 0 bases from V and 1 base from J, with 10 bases between. The CDR3 is made up of 15 amino acids. The chain's CDR3 is CATSRDRGLSYEQYF. CDR3 in DNA: TGTGCCACCAGCAGAGATCGTGGGTTATCCTACGAGCAGTACTTC.

This clonotype was observed many times. The chain couples TRBV5-1 to TRBJ2-7; the D gene is possibly TRBD1 (6 bases). The CDR3 totals 15 residues. V lost 4 bases, J lost 4 bases, and 18 bases lay in between. CDR1 and CDR2 from the germline V gene are SGHRS and YFSETQ. The CDR3 spells CASSPASGTTYEQYF. CDR3 DNA: TGCGCCAGCAGCCCCGCATCCGGGACAACTTACGAGCAGTACTTC.

This clonotype occurred many times. The rearrangement uses TRBV12-3 or TRBV12-4 and TRBJ1-1; TRBD1 agrees at 7 bases. This CDR3 comprises 15 residues. J was trimmed by 4 bases and V by 5 bases; bases with no gene match: 10. In DNA form, the CDR3 reads TGTGCCAGCAGTATACACAGGGGAATGGGCACTGAAGCTTTCTTT. It encodes CASSIHRGMGTEAFF.

This clonotype has ten or more counts. This chain uses TRBV29-1 with TRBJ1-2; D is perhaps TRBD1 (6 bases). This CDR3 is built from 14 residues. CDR1 is SQVTM, CDR2 ANQGSEA, per germline. With 5 bases removed from V and 4 bases from J, the gap between germline ends came to 17 bases. CDR3 amino acids: CSVPDRTTSYGYTF. The CDR3 DNA follows: TGCAGCGTTCCCGACAGGACCACGAGCTATGGCTACACCTTC.

The rearrangement links TRBV24-1 to TRBJ2-5; TRBD1 is a possible D gene (5 bases). This CDR3 contains 14 residues. Germline V gene sequence: CDR1 KGHDR, CDR2 SFDVKD. Between the trimmed V and J ends, which lost 5 bases and 5 bases, there was a span of 14 bases. CDR3 DNA: TGTGCCACCAGTGTACCAGGGCCGCTCGAGACCCAGTACTTC. Its protein product is CATSVPGPLETQYF.

V is TRBV20-1 and J is TRBJ2-1, with D perhaps TRBD1 (6 bases). The length of the CDR3 is 14 residues. Looked up from germline, CDR1 is DFQATT and CDR2 is SNEGSKA (reference sequence). The V end lost 2 bases, the J end lost 4 bases, and 12 bases lay between the germline ends. The CDR3 is CSARIGGRYNEQFF. The CDR3 bases are TGCAGTGCTAGAATAGGGGGTCGTTACAATGAGCAGTTCTTC.

In this sample, this clonotype turned up a few times. This sequence joins TRBV28 and TRBJ2-7; 8 nucleotides match TRBD1. V trimming: 4 bases; J trimming: 3 bases; junction bases outside the gene matches: 11. The CDR3 runs 16 residues. CDR1 MDHEN and CDR2 SYDVKM come from the germline V gene. CDR3 loop: CASSSGTGHGNYEQYF. The CDR3 DNA reads TGTGCCAGCAGTTCCGGGACAGGCCACGGGAACTACGAGCAGTACTTC.

This clonotype has a handful of counts. The rearrangement uses TRBV4-1 and TRBJ2-4; unclear D gene. The CDR3 consists of 14 residues. CDR1 MGHRA and CDR2 YSYEKL come from the germline V gene. V lost 4 bases and J lost 8, with 15 bases in between. The chain's CDR3 is CASSPSPGWDIQYF. The CDR3 nucleotides are TGCGCCAGCAGCCCGTCACCGGGCTGGGACATTCAGTACTTC.

As concerns this clonotype: One end of the junction is discordant with germline, which a read error may explain. For the CDR3, the DNA is TGTGCCAGCAGCCCGCGGGGACGTTATTATAGCAATCAGCTCCAGCATTTT. Amino acids: CASSPRGRYYSNQLQHF. The gene calls are TRBV6-1 and TRBJ1-5; D is perhaps TRBD1 (5 bases). The germline CDR1 and CDR2 sequences are MNHNS and SASEGT. The CDR3 loop spans 17 amino acids.

The rearrangement joins TRBV5-1 to TRBJ2-2; D possibly corresponds to TRBD1 (6 bases). The CDR3 sequence is 18 residues long. V lost 0 bases, J lost 0 bases, and 15 bases lay in between. The germline V gene encodes CDR1 SGHRS and CDR2 YFSETQ. The chain's CDR3 is CASSLAKSQGTNTGELFF. CDR3 DNA sequence: TGCGCCAGCAGCTTGGCCAAATCGCAGGGGACGAACACCGGGGAGCTGTTTTTT.

This chain connects TRBV10-3 to TRBJ2-1; D is perhaps TRBD2 (7 bases). This CDR3 contains 15 residues. Germline lookup yields CDR1 ENHRY and CDR2 SYGVKD. V was pared by 4 bases and J by 7 bases, with 17 bases between. CDR3 nucleotide sequence: TGTGCCATCAGTGGGGGGCTCCGGCGGGGGAATGAGCAGTTCTTC. It is translated as CAISGGLRRGNEQFF.

The chain links TRBV5-1 to TRBJ2-7; D is unclear. Trimming shortened V by 3 bases and J by 0 bases, and 7 bases separated the two germline ends. The germline gives CDR1 SGHRS, CDR2 YFSETQ. The length of the CDR3 is 13 residues. The CDR3: CASSSTNSYEQYF. CDR3 in DNA: TGCGCCAGCAGCTCGACAAACTCCTACGAGCAGTACTTC.